Presented here are 13 T cell receptor beta chains from one specimen sequenced in a study of T cell responses to AZD1222 COVID-19 vaccine. The assay was immunoSEQ multiplex PCR, and TCRdb's table has in-frame clones only and misses some. Here the sample spans 100,000 to 120,000 clones, 89% being singletons. The sequences come from peripheral blood, collected on day 0 of MenACWY control vaccination. These receptors all come from an adult in good health.

In this sample, this clone turned up a few times. The sample carries other DNA sequences with the same CDR3. The chain couples TRBV7-9 to TRBJ1-4; 8 nucleotides align to TRBD1. The CDR3 extends over 14 amino acids. Germline CDR1 reads SEHNR; CDR2 reads FQNEAQ (reference sequence). V lost 2 bases to trimming and J lost 4 bases; unmatched junction nucleotides: 0. CDR3 in amino acids: CASSLTGGNEKLFF. The DNA of the CDR3 is TGTGCCAGCAGCTTAACAGGGGGTAATGAAAAACTGTTTTTT. The variable domain in full, with the rest retrieved from reference TRBV7-9 and TRBJ1-4, is DTGVSQNPRHKITKRGQNVTFRCDPISEHNRLYWYRQTLGQGPEFLTYFQNEAQLEKSRLLSDRFSAERPKGSFSTLEIQRTEQGDSAMYLCASSLTGGNEKLFFGSGTQLSVL.

The rearrangement joins TRBV4-1 to TRBJ1-1, with D possibly TRBD1 on 6 matching bases. The CDR3 consists of 14 residues. In germline, CDR1 is MGHRA, CDR2 YSYEKL. V was trimmed by 7 bases and J by 1 base, leaving 13 bases between them. This CDR3 is CASIPGHSNTEAFF. The CDR3 nucleotides are TGCGCCAGCATTCCGGGACACTCGAACACTGAAGCTTTCTTT.

The V and J genes are TRBV28 and TRBJ1-5; D is possibly TRBD1 (6 bases). V shed 4 bases and J shed 2 bases, with 12 bases lying between them. Germline CDR1 and CDR2: MDHEN and SYDVKM. CDR3 length: 15 amino acids. Here the CDR3 reads CASSSQGWGNQPQHF. The CDR3 coding sequence is TGTGCCAGCAGTTCTCAGGGGTGGGGCAATCAGCCCCAGCATTTT.

For this clone: The germline gene is not matched at one end of the junction; a read error may be the cause. The chain combines TRBV19 with TRBJ1-1; a possible D gene is TRBD1 (6 bases). This CDR3 is built from 14 residues. The germline CDR1 and CDR2 sequences are LNHDA and SQIVND (reference sequence). The CDR3 loop reads CASNRLTGNPEAFF. As DNA, the CDR3 is TGTGCCAGTAACCGTCTAACAGGGAACCCTGAAGCTTTCTTT.

The chain joins TRBV27 to TRBJ2-2; D gene uncertain. Between the trimmed V and J ends, which lost 2 bases and 4 bases, there was a span of 8 bases. Germline loops: CDR1 MNHEY, CDR2 SMNVEV (reference sequence). CDR3 length: 14 residues. For the CDR3, the DNA is TGTGCCAGCAGTTTAAAGGGTGGCACCGGGGAGCTGTTTTTT. Protein: CASSLKGGTGELFF.

The rearrangement links TRBV2 to TRBJ1-4; D not certain. The CDR3 totals 16 residues. Germline assignment: CDR1 SNHLY and CDR2 FYNNEI. V lost 6 bases and J 3 bases, leaving 17 bases between the germline ends. The CDR3 spells CASSAPYSGPNEKLFF. The CDR3 bases are TGTGCCAGCAGCGCCCCCTACAGCGGACCTAATGAAAAACTGTTTTTT.

The V call is TRBV6-5, the J call TRBJ1-1; D uncertain. Germline V lookup: CDR1 MNHEY, CDR2 SVGAGI. V gave up 2 bases and J gave up 1 base, with 8 bases separating them. This CDR3 is 14 amino acids long. CDR3 sequence (DNA): TGTGCCAGCAGTTACGAGACACCGAACACTGAAGCTTTCTTT. This codes for CASSYETPNTEAFF.

This chain links TRBV10-1 with TRBJ2-5, with a possible D match to TRBD2 (5 bases). The germline V gene encodes CDR1 WNHNN and CDR2 SYGVQD (reference sequence). V was shortened by 0 bases and J by 2 bases, with 10 bases between the two germline ends. The CDR3 consists of 15 residues. CDR3 sequence (DNA): TGCGCCAGCAGTGAGTCGTCGGGGAAACAAGAGACCCAGTACTTC. Protein: CASSESSGKQETQYF.

The chain couples TRBV28 to TRBJ1-2; D ambiguous. The CDR3 spans 14 residues. V shed 2 bases and J shed 0 bases, with 7 bases lying between them. From germline, CDR1 is MDHEN and CDR2 SYDVKM. For the CDR3, the DNA is TGTGCCAGCAGTTTAGTACCATCTAACTATGGCTACACCTTC. Its protein is CASSLVPSNYGYTF.

The gene calls are TRBV12-2 and TRBJ2-5; no DNA check was done on the table's D call, TRBD2. TRBV12-2 is noted as a pseudogene. The CDR3 totals 17 residues. In nucleotides, the CDR3 is TGTGCAAGTCGCTTCGAGCCCCCCGGGGGGGGCGGGCAGACCCAGTACTTC. Protein sequence: CASRFEPPGGGGQTQYF.

The J gene is TRBJ2-7, the V gene TRBV6-5; D is ambiguous. Germline V gene lookup returns CDR1 MNHEY and CDR2 SVGAGI. V was trimmed by 0 bases and J by 7 bases, leaving 4 bases between them. The CDR3 is 11 amino acids. The DNA of the CDR3 is TGTGCCAGCAGTTACTCGGGGGAGCAGTACTTC. Its protein product is CASSYSGEQYF.

This CDR3 reads CASSYGTGREQYF. CDR3 coding DNA: TGTGCCAGCAGTTACGGTACCGGGCGCGAGCAGTACTTC. The rearrangement joins TRBV6-5 to TRBJ2-7; D call uncertain. The V and J ends lost 2 bases and 6 bases respectively, with 11 bases between them. Germline V lookup: CDR1 MNHEY, CDR2 SVGAGI. This CDR3 has 13 amino acids.

The V call is TRBV7-9, the J call TRBJ1-2, with D uncertain. Per the germline V gene, CDR1 is SEHNR and CDR2 is FQNEAQ (reference sequence). This CDR3 is built from 13 residues. Trimming shortened V by 5 bases and J by 1 base, and 8 bases separated the two germline ends. The CDR3 loop is CASSVSINYGYTF. The CDR3 DNA is TGTGCCAGCAGCGTCTCAATTAACTATGGCTACACCTTC.